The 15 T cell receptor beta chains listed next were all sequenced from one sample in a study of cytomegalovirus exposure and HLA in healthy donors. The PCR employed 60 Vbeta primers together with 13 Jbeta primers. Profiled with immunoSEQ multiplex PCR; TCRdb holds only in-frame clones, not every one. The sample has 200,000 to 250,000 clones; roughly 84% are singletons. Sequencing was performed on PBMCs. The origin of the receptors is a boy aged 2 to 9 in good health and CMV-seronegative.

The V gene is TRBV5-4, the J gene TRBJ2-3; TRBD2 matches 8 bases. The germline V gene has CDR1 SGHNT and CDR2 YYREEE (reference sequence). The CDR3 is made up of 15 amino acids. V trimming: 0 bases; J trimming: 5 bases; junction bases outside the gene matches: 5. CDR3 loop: CASSLAGGPIDTQYF. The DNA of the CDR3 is TGTGCCAGCAGCTTGGCGGGAGGGCCTATAGATACGCAGTATTTT.

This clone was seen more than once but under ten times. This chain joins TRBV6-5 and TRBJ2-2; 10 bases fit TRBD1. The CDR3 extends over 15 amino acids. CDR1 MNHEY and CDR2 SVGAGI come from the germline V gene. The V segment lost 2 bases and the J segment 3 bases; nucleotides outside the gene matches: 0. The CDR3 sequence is CASSYGTGDTGELFF. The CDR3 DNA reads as TGTGCCAGCAGTTACGGGACAGGGGACACCGGGGAGCTGTTTTTT.

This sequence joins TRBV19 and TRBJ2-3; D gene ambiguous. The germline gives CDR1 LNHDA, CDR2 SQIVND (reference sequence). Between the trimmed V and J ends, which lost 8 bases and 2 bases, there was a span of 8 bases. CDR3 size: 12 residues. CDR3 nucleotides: TGTGCCAGTTCTCTTAACACAGATACGCAGTATTTT. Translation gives CASSLNTDTQYF.

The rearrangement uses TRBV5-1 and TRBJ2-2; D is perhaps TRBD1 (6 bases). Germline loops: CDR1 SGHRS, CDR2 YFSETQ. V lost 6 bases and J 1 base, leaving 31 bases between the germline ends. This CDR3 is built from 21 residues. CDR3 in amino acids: CASTRRPQQGPLGRNTGELFF. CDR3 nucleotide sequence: TGCGCCAGCACCCGACGGCCCCAACAGGGACCTCTAGGCCGGAACACCGGGGAGCTGTTTTTT. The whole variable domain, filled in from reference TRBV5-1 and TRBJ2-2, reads KAGVTQTPRYLIKTRGQQVTLSCSPISGHRSVSWYQQTPGQGLQFLFEYFSETQRNKGNFPGRFSGRQFSNSRSEMNVSTLELGDSALYLCASTRRPQQGPLGRNTGELFFGEGSRLTVL.

As DNA, the CDR3 is TGTGCCAGCAGGGACACAGGGGTGCTGAACACTGAAGCTTTCTTT. Translation gives CASRDTGVLNTEAFF. This chain links TRBV7-9 with TRBJ1-1, with 7 bases matching TRBD1. Per the germline V gene, CDR1 is SEHNR and CDR2 is FQNEAQ (reference sequence). This CDR3 is built from 15 residues. V shed 6 bases and J 0 bases; nucleotides not matched to a gene: 7.

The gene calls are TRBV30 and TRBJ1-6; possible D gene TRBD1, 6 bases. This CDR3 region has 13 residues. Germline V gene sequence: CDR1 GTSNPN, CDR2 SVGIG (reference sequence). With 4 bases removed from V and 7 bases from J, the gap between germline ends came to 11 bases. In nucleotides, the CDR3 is TGTGCCTGGATGGCCAGGGGAAATTCACCCCTCCACTTT. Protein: CAWMARGNSPLHF.

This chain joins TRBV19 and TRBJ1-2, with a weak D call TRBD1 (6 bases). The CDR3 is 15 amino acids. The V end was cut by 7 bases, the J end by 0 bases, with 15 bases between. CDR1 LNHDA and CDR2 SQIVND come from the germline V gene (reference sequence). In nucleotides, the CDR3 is TGTGCCAGTAACGGGGCAGGGGAAGCTAACTATGGCTACACCTTC. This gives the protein CASNGAGEANYGYTF.

The CDR3 nucleotides are TGTGCCAGCAGCCTCTCGGCAGGGAACTATGGCTACACCTTC. The encoded protein is CASSLSAGNYGYTF. V gene TRBV6-5 combines with J gene TRBJ1-2, with a tentative D call TRBD1 (5 bases). This CDR3 region has 14 residues. CDR1 and CDR2 (germline): MNHEY, SVGAGI. V was clipped by 6 bases and J by 2 bases, with 13 bases between them.

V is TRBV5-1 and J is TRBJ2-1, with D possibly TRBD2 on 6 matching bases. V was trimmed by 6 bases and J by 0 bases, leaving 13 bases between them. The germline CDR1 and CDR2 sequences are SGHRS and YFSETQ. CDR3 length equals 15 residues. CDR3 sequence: CASTFSGNSYNEQFF. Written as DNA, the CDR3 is TGCGCCAGCACGTTTAGCGGTAACTCCTACAATGAGCAGTTCTTC.

CDR3 residues: CASSEAGTGEPYEQYF. As DNA, the CDR3 is TGTGCCAGCAGTGAAGCCGGGACAGGGGAACCCTACGAGCAGTACTTC. The rearrangement joins TRBV6-1 to TRBJ2-7, with TRBD1 matching over 10 bases. The CDR3 covers 16 residues. J gave up 2 bases and V 0 bases, and 4 bases lay outside the gene matches. The germline V gene encodes CDR1 MNHNS and CDR2 SASEGT.

The CDR3 bases are TGTGCCAGCAGTGGGACAGGTTCGTCCGAGCAGTACTTC. Translating it yields CASSGTGSSEQYF. This chain links TRBV6-5 with TRBJ2-7, with TRBD1 identical over 8 bases. The CDR3 sequence is 13 residues long. V lost 5 bases and J lost 6; bases outside the gene matches: 6. From germline, CDR1 is MNHEY and CDR2 SVGAGI.

CDR3 sequence (DNA): TGTGCCAGTAGTGGGCAGGCCGACTCTGGAAACACCATATATTTT. Its protein product is CASSGQADSGNTIYF. The chain links TRBV19 to TRBJ1-3; unclear D gene. Trimming took off 5 bases at V and 0 bases at J, with 11 bases between the two ends. The CDR3 loop spans 15 amino acids. Per the germline V gene, CDR1 is LNHDA and CDR2 is SQIVND (reference sequence).

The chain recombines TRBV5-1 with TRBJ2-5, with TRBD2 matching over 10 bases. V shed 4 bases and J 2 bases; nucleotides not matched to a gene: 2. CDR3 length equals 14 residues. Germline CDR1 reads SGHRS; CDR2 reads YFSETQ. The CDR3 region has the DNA TGCGCCAGCAGCGGGACTAGCGCTCAAGAGACCCAGTACTTC. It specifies CASSGTSAQETQYF.

The CDR3 sequence is CASSVSSVGGDSSTDTQYF. The CDR3 region has the DNA TGTGCCAGCAGTGTCTCTTCGGTTGGGGGGGACTCTAGCACAGATACGCAGTATTTT. This chain connects TRBV2 to TRBJ2-3, with 7 bases fitting TRBD2. Germline V gene data show CDR1 as SNHLY and CDR2 as FYNNEI. J was trimmed by 0 bases and V by 4 bases; bases with no gene match: 16. The CDR3 has 19 amino acids.

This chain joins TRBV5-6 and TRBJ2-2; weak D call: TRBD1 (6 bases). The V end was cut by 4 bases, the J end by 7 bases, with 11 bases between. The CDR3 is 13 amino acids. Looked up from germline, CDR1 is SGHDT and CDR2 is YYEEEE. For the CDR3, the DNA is TGTGCCAGCAGCCGAACAGGGATCGGGGAGCTGTTTTTT. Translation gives CASSRTGIGELFF.